These 28 T cell receptor beta chains originate from one sample sequenced in a study of cytomegalovirus exposure and HLA in healthy donors. 60 Vbeta and 13 Jbeta primers were used in PCR. Measured with immunoSEQ multiplex PCR; TCRdb has only the in-frame clones, and not every one. The repertoire holds about 200,000 clones, with 75% to 80% as singletons. The material sequenced was PBMCs. Receptor source: a man between 18 and 35 years old in good health and CMV-seronegative.

The V and J genes are TRBV5-8 and TRBJ1-4; TRBD1 matches at 7 bases. V was pared by 4 bases and J by 5 bases, with 8 bases of the junction left unmatched. The CDR3 runs 15 residues. Germline assignment: CDR1 SGHTS and CDR2 YDEGEE. CDR3 coding DNA: TGTGCCAGCAGCACCCTGACAGGGCAGAATGAAAAACTGTTTTTT. Translation gives CASSTLTGQNEKLFF.

In its sample, this clone was seen a few times. The chain recombines TRBV29-1 with TRBJ2-3; 9 bases match TRBD1. The junction had 7 bases not matched to a gene; V was cut back by 7 bases and J by 5 bases. Germline V gene sequence: CDR1 SQVTM, CDR2 ANQGSEA. The CDR3 is made up of 13 amino acids. The CDR3 sequence: CSGQTGGLDTQYF. CDR3 nucleotide sequence: TGCAGCGGGCAGACAGGGGGTTTAGATACGCAGTATTTT.

The chain carries TRBV5-4 and TRBJ2-7; 8 nucleotides align to TRBD2. Losses at the gene ends were 2 bases for V and 3 bases for J; bases not matched to a gene: 4. The CDR3 consists of 14 residues. The V gene's germline CDR1 is SGHNT and CDR2 YYREEE (reference sequence). The CDR3 DNA follows: TGTGCCAGCAGCTTAGCGGGGGTTCTCTACGAGCAGTACTTC. Its translation: CASSLAGVLYEQYF.

This clone is a singleton in its sample. The chain carries TRBV7-2 and TRBJ2-7; a weak D match, TRBD1 (5 bases). Germline V gene sequence: CDR1 SGHTA, CDR2 FQGNSA. The CDR3 runs to 15 residues. V lost 5 bases and J lost 0, with 14 bases in between. The CDR3 loop is CASSEDMDSSYEQYF. The CDR3 DNA follows: TGTGCCAGCAGCGAGGACATGGATAGCTCCTACGAGCAGTACTTC. The variable domain in full, completed from reference TRBV7-2 and TRBJ2-7, reads GAGVSQSPSNKVTEKGKDVELRCDPISGHTALYWYRQSLGQGLEFLIYFQGNSAPDKSGLPSDRFSAERTGGSVSTLTIQRTQQEDSAVYLCASSEDMDSSYEQYFGPGTRLTVT.

Of note for this clone: One junction end disagrees with the germline gene, perhaps due to a read error. The V gene is TRBV7-9, the J gene TRBJ1-1; 11 bases map to TRBD1. CDR1 and CDR2 (germline): SEHNR, FQNEAQ (reference sequence). The CDR3 totals 17 residues. The CDR3 bases are TGTTCCAGCAGCTCGGGGACAGGGGGATATCGTGGCACTGAAGCTTTCTTT. This sequence encodes CSSSSGTGGYRGTEAFF.

This clone was observed a handful of times. The chain recombines TRBV7-2 with TRBJ1-1, with no clear D. This CDR3 spans 12 amino acids. Trimming shortened V by 3 bases and J by 5 bases, and 7 bases separated the two germline ends. Germline V gene lookup returns CDR1 SGHTA and CDR2 FQGNSA. The CDR3 region is CASSFGDTEAFF. Here the CDR3 DNA reads TGTGCCAGCAGCTTCGGGGATACTGAAGCTTTCTTT.

The chain couples TRBV11-2 to TRBJ2-5; 9 bases agree with TRBD2. This CDR3 is 16 amino acids long. J lost 2 bases, V lost 8 bases, and 12 bases had no gene match. CDR1 and CDR2 (germline): SGHAT, FQNNGV. The CDR3 region has the DNA TGTGCCAGCGGCGACGCTAGCGGGATTCCGCAAGAGACCCAGTACTTC. Its translation: CASGDASGIPQETQYF.

This chain links TRBV7-2 with TRBJ1-5; the match to TRBD1 covers 9 bases. The CDR3 loop spans 15 amino acids. Trimming at V came to 2 bases and at J to 6 bases, leaving 5 bases not matched to a gene. Per the germline V gene, CDR1 is SGHTA and CDR2 is FQGNSA. Here the CDR3 reads CASSLRGQGSQPQHF. CDR3 nucleotide sequence: TGTGCCAGCAGCTTAAGGGGACAGGGATCTCAGCCCCAGCATTTT.

V gene TRBV27 combines with J gene TRBJ2-3; D unclear. V was cut by 0 bases and J by 6 bases, with 10 bases left in between. The V gene's germline CDR1 is MNHEY and CDR2 SMNVEV (reference sequence). The CDR3 is made up of 14 amino acids. The DNA for the CDR3 is TGTGCCAGCAGTTTATCGAGTCCCCTCGATACGCAGTATTTT. This codes for CASSLSSPLDTQYF.

CDR3 residues: CASSELGAEQFF. The CDR3 DNA reads TGTGCCAGCAGTGAATTGGGGGCCGAGCAGTTCTTC. The V gene is TRBV6-1, the J gene TRBJ2-1, with D perhaps TRBD1 (6 bases). The germline V gene encodes CDR1 MNHNS and CDR2 SASEGT. The CDR3 is 12 amino acids. With 2 bases removed from V and 10 bases from J, the gap between germline ends came to 9 bases.

CDR3 DNA sequence: TGTGCCAGCAGTTTGCGACCGGGACTAGCGGGAGGGCCGGGAGAGACCCAGTACTTC. It codes for CASSLRPGLAGGPGETQYF. V gene TRBV28 combines with J gene TRBJ2-5, with TRBD2 matching 16 bases. CDR1 and CDR2 (germline): MDHEN, SYDVKM. V lost 3 bases and J lost 4; bases outside the gene matches: 11. The CDR3 is made up of 19 amino acids. Filled out from reference TRBV28 and TRBJ2-5, the complete variable domain reads DVKVTQSSRYLVKRTGEKVFLECVQDMDHENMFWYRQDPGLGLRLIYFSYDVKMKEKGDIPEGYSVSREKKERFSLILESASTNQTSMYLCASSLRPGLAGGPGETQYFGPGTRLLVL.

This clone has more than one count but fewer than ten. The rearrangement links TRBV27 to TRBJ2-7; possible D gene TRBD1, 6 bases. Trimming stripped 10 bases from V and 3 bases from J, with 19 bases between. Germline V gene lookup returns CDR1 MNHEY and CDR2 SMNVEV (reference sequence). CDR3 length: 14 residues. The DNA of the CDR3 is TGTGCCACCCCGTCGGCAGGGGTGTTCTACGAGCAGTACTTC. Translating it yields CATPSAGVFYEQYF.

The chain employs TRBV27 and TRBJ2-2; D might be TRBD2 (5 bases). Trimming took 10 bases from V and 2 from J, leaving 14 bases between them. Looked up from germline, CDR1 is MNHEY and CDR2 is SMNVEV (reference sequence). The CDR3 spans 14 residues. The CDR3 nucleotides are TGTGCCATACGGCGGACTTTCAACACCGGGGAGCTGTTTTTT. Translated: CAIRRTFNTGELFF.

This rearrangement joins TRBV18 to TRBJ1-1; D is uncertain. The V gene lost 3 bases and the J gene lost 1 base, with 9 bases spanning the gap. Germline CDR1 KGHSH, CDR2 LQKENI. This CDR3 comprises 14 residues. CDR3 sequence reads: CASSPPGSNTEAFF. For the CDR3, the DNA is TGTGCCAGCTCACCCCCAGGATCGAACACTGAAGCTTTCTTT.

J is TRBJ1-5 and V is TRBV27, with 10 positions matching TRBD1. The CDR3 is made up of 18 amino acids. V trimming: 5 bases; J trimming: 5 bases; junction bases outside the gene matches: 15. The V gene's germline CDR1 is MNHEY and CDR2 SMNVEV (reference sequence). CDR3 region: CASSPLMGPDRGDQPQHF. DNA for the CDR3: TGTGCCAGCAGTCCCCTCATGGGCCCGGACAGGGGGGATCAGCCCCAGCATTTT.

The rearrangement links TRBV5-4 to TRBJ2-1; 8 bases are a match to TRBD2. Trimming cost V 0 bases and J 7 bases; bases outside gene matches: 3. Germline V gives CDR1 SGHNT, CDR2 YYREEE (reference sequence). The CDR3 extends over 14 amino acids. The CDR3 DNA sequence: TGTGCCAGCAGCTTGGTTACTAGCGGTAATGAGCAGTTCTTC. It translates to CASSLVTSGNEQFF.

The V and J genes are TRBV7-8 and TRBJ1-5; a weak D match, TRBD1 (5 bases). Germline V gene lookup returns CDR1 SGHVS and CDR2 FQNEAQ. The germline V and J ends were trimmed by 1 base and 6 bases, with 16 bases remaining between them. There are 16 residues in the CDR3. The CDR3 DNA reads TGTGCCAGCAGCTTAGGACTCGGGCAGGGCGTTCAGCCCCAGCATTTT. Its protein product is CASSLGLGQGVQPQHF.

This clone was seen just once. The chain is built from TRBV28 and TRBJ2-1, with TRBD2 matching over 10 bases. In germline, CDR1 is MDHEN, CDR2 SYDVKM. V shed 11 bases and J 8 bases; nucleotides not matched to a gene: 12. The CDR3 loop spans 14 amino acids. The CDR3 sequence: CAVRAQREGDEQFF. CDR3 coding DNA: TGTGCCGTAAGGGCCCAGCGGGAGGGAGATGAGCAGTTCTTC.

This clone was observed a few times. The V and J genes are TRBV11-3 and TRBJ2-3, with D possibly being TRBD2 (6 bases). The V gene lost 3 bases and the J gene lost 3 bases, with 19 bases spanning the gap. The CDR3 loop spans 17 amino acids. Germline V lookup: CDR1 SGHNT, CDR2 YENEEA. CDR3 DNA sequence: TGTGCCAGCAGCTTGGGGGGATGGCAGGGCCAAACAGATACGCAGTATTTT. Protein sequence: CASSLGGWQGQTDTQYF.

V is TRBV4-3 and J is TRBJ1-1; D unresolved. CDR3 length: 15 amino acids. CDR1 LGHNA and CDR2 YSLEER come from the germline V gene. V was shortened by 0 bases and J by 1 base, with 9 bases between the two germline ends. Here the CDR3 reads CASSQDRERNTEAFF. DNA for the CDR3: TGCGCCAGCAGCCAAGATCGAGAGAGGAACACTGAAGCTTTCTTT.

V usage is TRBV27 and J usage is TRBJ2-3; a possible D gene is TRBD2 (6 bases). The V end was cut by 3 bases, the J end by 2 bases, with 18 bases between. CDR1 and CDR2 (germline): MNHEY, SMNVEV (reference sequence). The CDR3 length is 17 residues. The CDR3: CASSFRLGGENTDTQYF. The CDR3 DNA is TGTGCCAGCAGTTTCCGCTTGGGCGGGGAGAACACAGATACGCAGTATTTT.

The rearrangement joins TRBV4-1 to TRBJ2-1; no clear D. CDR1 MGHRA and CDR2 YSYEKL come from the germline V gene. This CDR3 spans 12 amino acids. Trimming removed 3 bases from V and 12 bases from J, with 12 bases in between. For the CDR3, the DNA is TGCGCCAGCAGCCACCCTGGGCCTGGGCAGTTCTTC. The encoded protein is CASSHPGPGQFF.

This clone was detected a few times. Other nucleotide sequences in the sample specify the same CDR3. CDR3 bases: TGTGCCTGGAGTAACTCCGGGGGAAATCAGCCCCAGCATTTT. This translates into CAWSNSGGNQPQHF. This chain links TRBV30 with TRBJ1-5; D might be TRBD1 (5 bases). Per germline, CDR1 GTSNPN and CDR2 SVGIG (reference sequence). The CDR3 covers 14 residues. Trimming took 2 bases from V and 4 from J, leaving 12 bases between them.

The rearrangement links TRBV18 to TRBJ1-4; D is possibly TRBD1 (5 bases). The CDR3 loop spans 13 amino acids. Germline lookup yields CDR1 KGHSH and CDR2 LQKENI. V was clipped by 9 bases and J by 4 bases, with 12 bases between them. The CDR3 nucleotides read TGTGCCAGTCGACAGAGCGATAATGAAAAACTGTTTTTT. This encodes CASRQSDNEKLFF.

Details on this clone: At one boundary the junction diverges from the germline segment, which might be a read error. The rearrangement uses TRBV7-7 and TRBJ2-2, with a tentative D call TRBD2 (5 bases). The CDR3 length is 14 residues. Germline CDR1 SSHAT, CDR2 FNYEAQ (reference sequence). The CDR3 here is CASSPGTNTGELFF. CDR3 in DNA: TGTGCTAGCAGCCCCGGGACGAACACCGGGGAGCTGTTTTTT.

The rearrangement joins TRBV4-1 to TRBJ1-3, with unresolved D. The germline V and J ends were trimmed by 0 bases and 1 base, with 7 bases remaining between them. Per the germline V gene, CDR1 is MGHRA and CDR2 is YSYEKL. This CDR3 has 15 residues. As DNA, the CDR3 is TGCGCCAGCAGCCAAGACCGAGGGTCTGGAAACACCATATATTTT. Translated, it gives CASSQDRGSGNTIYF.

The rearrangement uses TRBV9 and TRBJ2-7; D is possibly TRBD2 (5 bases). Germline V gene data show CDR1 as SGDLS and CDR2 as YYNGEE. The CDR3 sequence is 15 residues long. Trimming left V 4 bases short and J 0 bases short, with 14 bases between. In DNA, the CDR3 is TGTGCCAGCAGCTTCCAGGACTGGACCTCCTACGAGCAGTACTTC. It yields the protein CASSFQDWTSYEQYF.

The V gene is TRBV6-5, the J gene TRBJ2-5, with D perhaps TRBD1 (6 bases). The CDR3 has 16 residues. Per germline, CDR1 MNHEY and CDR2 SVGAGI. Trimming pared 2 bases from V and 3 bases from J, leaving 16 bases between. In DNA, the CDR3 is TGTGCCAGCAGTTACGGACGTCGGACAGTTAAAGAGACCCAGTACTTC. Its translation is CASSYGRRTVKETQYF.